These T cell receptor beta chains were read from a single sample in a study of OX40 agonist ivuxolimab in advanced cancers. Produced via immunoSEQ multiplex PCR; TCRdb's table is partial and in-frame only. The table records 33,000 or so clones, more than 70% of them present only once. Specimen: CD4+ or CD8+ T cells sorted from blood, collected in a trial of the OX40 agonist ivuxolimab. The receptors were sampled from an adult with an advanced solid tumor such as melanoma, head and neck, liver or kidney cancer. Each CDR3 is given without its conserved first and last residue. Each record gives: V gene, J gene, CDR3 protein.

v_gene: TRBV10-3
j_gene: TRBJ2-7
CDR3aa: AISDVQASYEQY

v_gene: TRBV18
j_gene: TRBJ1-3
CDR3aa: ASSTGATGNTIY

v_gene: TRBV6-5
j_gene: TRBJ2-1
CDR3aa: ASRGLAGGFSEQF

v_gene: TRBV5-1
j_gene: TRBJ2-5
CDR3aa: ASSWDVEETQY

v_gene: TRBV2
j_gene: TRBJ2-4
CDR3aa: ASSPQTNIQY

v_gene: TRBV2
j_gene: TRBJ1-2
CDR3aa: ASSVGPGGYT

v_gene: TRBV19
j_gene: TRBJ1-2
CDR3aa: ASSTLPLGGNYGYT

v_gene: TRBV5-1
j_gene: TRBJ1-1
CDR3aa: ASSLRHRNTEAF

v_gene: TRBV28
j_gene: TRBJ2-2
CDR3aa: ASFPGSGRATVRELF

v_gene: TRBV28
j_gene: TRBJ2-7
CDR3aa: ASSLGPGRPYEQY

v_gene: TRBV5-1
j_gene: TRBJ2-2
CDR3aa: ASSLAPNTGELF

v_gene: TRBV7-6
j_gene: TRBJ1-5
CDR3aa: ASSQAPAQPQH

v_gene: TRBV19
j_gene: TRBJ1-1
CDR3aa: ASSIKWGTEAF

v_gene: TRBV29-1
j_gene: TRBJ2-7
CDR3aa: SVEVTGTGTYEQY

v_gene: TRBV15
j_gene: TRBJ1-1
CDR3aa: ATSRVNDLDTEAF

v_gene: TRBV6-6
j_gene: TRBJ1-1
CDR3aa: ASTQDGPSGAF

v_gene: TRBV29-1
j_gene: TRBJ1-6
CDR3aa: SVDGGQGIRY

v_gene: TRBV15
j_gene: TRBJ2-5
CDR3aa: ATSAQGRETQY

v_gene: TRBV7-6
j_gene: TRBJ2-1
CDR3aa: ASSLRQGINEQF

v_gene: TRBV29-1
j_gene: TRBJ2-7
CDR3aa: SVAWTDSYEQY

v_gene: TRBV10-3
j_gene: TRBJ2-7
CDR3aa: AIRAAGNEQY

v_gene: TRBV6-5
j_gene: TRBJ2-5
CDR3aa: ASSRTRNQETQY

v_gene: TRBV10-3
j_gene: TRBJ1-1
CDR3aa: AISGTDEVTEAF

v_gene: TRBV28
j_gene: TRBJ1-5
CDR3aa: ASTRDRDDQPQH

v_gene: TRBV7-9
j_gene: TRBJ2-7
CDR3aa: ASSLVWSYEQY

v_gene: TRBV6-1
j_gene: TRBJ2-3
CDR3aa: ASRRTSSTDTQY

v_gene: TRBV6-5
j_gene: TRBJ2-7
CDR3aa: ASSYLMGASSYEQY

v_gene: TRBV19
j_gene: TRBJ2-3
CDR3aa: ASSRGQGRTDTQY

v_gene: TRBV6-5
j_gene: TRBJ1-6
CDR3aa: ATGQSSYNSPLH

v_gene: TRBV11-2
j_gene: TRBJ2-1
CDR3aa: ASSPSWKSAYNEQF

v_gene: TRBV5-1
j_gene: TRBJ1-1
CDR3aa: ASSLQGATEAF

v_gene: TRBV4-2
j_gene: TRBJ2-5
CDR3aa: ASSQDGRAETQY

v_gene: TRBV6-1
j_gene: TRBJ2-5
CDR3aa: ASNSQGRRGDQY

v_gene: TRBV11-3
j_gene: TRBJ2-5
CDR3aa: ASSRDSQETQY

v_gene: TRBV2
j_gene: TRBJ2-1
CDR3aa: ASSEGTGIYNEQF

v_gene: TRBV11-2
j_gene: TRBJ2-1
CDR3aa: ASSLGTGGDEQF

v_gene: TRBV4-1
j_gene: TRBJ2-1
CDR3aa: ASSQDRGTGSLNEQF

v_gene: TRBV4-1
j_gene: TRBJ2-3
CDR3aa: ASSLLGTDTQY

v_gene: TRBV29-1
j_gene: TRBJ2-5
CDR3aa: SVQREGTETQY

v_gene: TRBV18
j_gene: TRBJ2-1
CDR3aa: ASSPPTGSGLTPKEQF

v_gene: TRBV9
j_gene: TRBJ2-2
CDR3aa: ASSVYPSVNTGELF

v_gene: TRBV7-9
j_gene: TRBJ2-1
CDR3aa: ASSGSSYNEQF

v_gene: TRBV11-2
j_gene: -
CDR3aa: ASSFSPGRSEQY

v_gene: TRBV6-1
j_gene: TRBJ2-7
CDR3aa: ASSENPSPLYEQY

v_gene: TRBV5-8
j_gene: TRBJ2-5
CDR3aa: ASSLEWGLGGQGETQY

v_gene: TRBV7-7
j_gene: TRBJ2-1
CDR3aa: ASSLVLSGGQSSYNEQF

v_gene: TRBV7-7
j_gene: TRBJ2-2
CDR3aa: ASSLVASGNPGELF

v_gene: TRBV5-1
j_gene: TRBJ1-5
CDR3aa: ASRGGTDSNQPQH

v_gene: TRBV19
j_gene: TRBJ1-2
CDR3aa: ASSISPHYGYT

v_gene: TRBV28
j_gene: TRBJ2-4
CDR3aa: ASSFGGGNIQY

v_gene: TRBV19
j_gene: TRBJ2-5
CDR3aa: ASSSLAGVGETQY

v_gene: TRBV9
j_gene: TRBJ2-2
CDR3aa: ASSTSGGNTGELF

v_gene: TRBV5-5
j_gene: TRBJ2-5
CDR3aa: ASSPRSGRSQETQY

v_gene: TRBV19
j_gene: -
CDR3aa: ASSPQGTSGANYEQY

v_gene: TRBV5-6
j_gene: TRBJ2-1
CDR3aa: ASSPTVIAPRVSYNEQF